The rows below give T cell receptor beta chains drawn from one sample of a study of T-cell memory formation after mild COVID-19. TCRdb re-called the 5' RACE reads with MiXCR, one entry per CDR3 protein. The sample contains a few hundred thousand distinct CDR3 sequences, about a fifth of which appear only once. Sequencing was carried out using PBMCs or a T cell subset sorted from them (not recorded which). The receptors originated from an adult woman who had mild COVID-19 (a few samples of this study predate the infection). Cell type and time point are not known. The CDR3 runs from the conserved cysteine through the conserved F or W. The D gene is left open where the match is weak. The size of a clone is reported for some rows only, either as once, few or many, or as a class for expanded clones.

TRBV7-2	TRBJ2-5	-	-	TGTGCCAGCAGCCCCCTGGGGGGTAGGGGTTTAGAGACCCAGTACTTC	CASSPLGGRGLETQYF
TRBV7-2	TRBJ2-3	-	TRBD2	TGTGCCAGCAGCGCGACCGGGACTAGCGGGGTCCCGCAGTATTTT	CASSATGTSGVPQYF
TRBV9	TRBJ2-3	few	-	TGTGCCAGCAGTGAGACCTCTGTTCGGGGGACTAGCACAGATACGCAGTATTTT	CASSETSVRGTSTDTQYF
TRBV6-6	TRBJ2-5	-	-	TGTGCCAGTGGACGAAGCGGGCACCAAGAGACCCAGTACTTC	CASGRSGHQETQYF
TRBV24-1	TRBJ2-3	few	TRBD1	TGTGCCACCAGTGGGAGACAGGGTAGCACAGATACGCAGTATTTT	CATSGRQGSTDTQYF
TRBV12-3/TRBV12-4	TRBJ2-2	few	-	TGTGCCAGCAGACGACAGGTCACCGGGGAGCTGTTTTTT	CASRRQVTGELFF
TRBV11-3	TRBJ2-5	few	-	TGTGCCAGCAGCATCCCGGGTCCCCTAGGGGAGACCCAGTACTTC	CASSIPGPLGETQYF
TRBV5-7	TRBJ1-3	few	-	TGTGCCAGCAGCCGATCCGAGGACACCATATATTTT	CASSRSEDTIYF
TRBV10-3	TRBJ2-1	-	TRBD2	TGTGCCATCAGTGCCGGCCTAGCGGGAGGATCCTACAATGAGCAGTTCTTC	CAISAGLAGGSYNEQFF
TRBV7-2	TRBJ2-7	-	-	TGTGCCAGCAGCCCTCAAGGTAGCCGGAGGGGAGAGCAGTACTTC	CASSPQGSRRGEQYF
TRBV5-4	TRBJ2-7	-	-	TGTGCCAGCAGCCCGGTCGGACCTTCCAGCTCCTACGAGCAGTACTTC	CASSPVGPSSSYEQYF
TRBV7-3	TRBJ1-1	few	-	TGTGCCAGCAGCTTAACTGGGGGGTCGGGCACTGAAGCTTTCTTT	CASSLTGGSGTEAFF
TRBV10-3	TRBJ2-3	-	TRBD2	TGTGCCATCAGCGACAGGACTAGCGGGACGCTAGATACGCAGTATTTT	CAISDRTSGTLDTQYF
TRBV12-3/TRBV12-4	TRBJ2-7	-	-	TGTGCCAGCAGCCCACAGGGAATGGTTTCCTACGAGCAGTACTTC	CASSPQGMVSYEQYF
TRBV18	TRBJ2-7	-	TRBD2	TGTGCCAGCTCACCACCTATTAGCGGGGGGGCCTACGAGCAGTACTTC	CASSPPISGGAYEQYF
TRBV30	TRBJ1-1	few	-	TGTGCCTGGAGTACTGGGTTCGGTCACACTGAAGCTTTCTTT	CAWSTGFGHTEAFF
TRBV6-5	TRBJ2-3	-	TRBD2	TGTGCCAGCAGTTCGACTAGCGGGAAAAGCACAGATACGCAGTATTTT	CASSSTSGKSTDTQYF
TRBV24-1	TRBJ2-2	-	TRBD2	TGTGCCACCAGTTCGGGGCGGACTAGCGGGGTCTATCTGAACACCGGGGAGCTGTTTTTT	CATSSGRTSGVYLNTGELFF
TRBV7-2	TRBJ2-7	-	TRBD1	TGTGCCAGCAGCTCCCCCAACAGGGGCCGCTACGAGCAGTACTTC	CASSSPNRGRYEQYF
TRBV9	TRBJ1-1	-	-	TGTGCCAGCAGCGTAAGTCAAATGAACACTGAAGCTTTCTTT	CASSVSQMNTEAFF
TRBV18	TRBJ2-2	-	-	TGTGCCAGCCCACCCGGGTCAGCGAACACCGGGGAGCTGTTTTTT	CASPPGSANTGELFF
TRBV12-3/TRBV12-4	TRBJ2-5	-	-	TGTGCCAGCAGTTTATCGATAAACCGAAGGGAGACCCAGTACTTC	CASSLSINRRETQYF
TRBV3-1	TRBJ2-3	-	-	TGTGCCAGCAGCCAACGAAGGGGAGAGGGATCATCAGATACGCAGTATTTT	CASSQRRGEGSSDTQYF
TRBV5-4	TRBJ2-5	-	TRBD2	TGTGCCAGCAGCTTAACTAGCGGGGGGGCAGAGACCCAGTACTTC	CASSLTSGGAETQYF
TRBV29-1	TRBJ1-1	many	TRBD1	TGCAGCGTCTTAGGACAGGGAAACACTGAAGCTTTCTTT	CSVLGQGNTEAFF
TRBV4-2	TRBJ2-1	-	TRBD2	TGTGCCAGCAGCCAATTGTGGGGGGGTTATTACAATGAGCAGTTCTTC	CASSQLWGGYYNEQFF
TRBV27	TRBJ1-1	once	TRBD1	TGTGCCAGCAGTACCCAAGGGACAGGGCTGAACACTGAAGCTTTCTTT	CASSTQGTGLNTEAFF
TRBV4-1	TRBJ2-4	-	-	TGCGCCAGCAGCCAAGATCCGGGGGGCGGAGGGATTCAGTACTTC	CASSQDPGGGGIQYF
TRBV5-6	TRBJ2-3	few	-	TGTGCCAGCAGCTTCGACAGAGCAGATACGCAGTATTTT	CASSFDRADTQYF
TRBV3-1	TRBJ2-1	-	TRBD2	TGTGCCAGCAGCCTGTTAGCGGGGGGTCTATTCTTC	CASSLLAGGLFF
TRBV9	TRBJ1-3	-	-	TGTGCCAGCAGCGCGGGGGCAGGGGCTTCCGACTCTGGAAACACCATATATTTT	CASSAGAGASDSGNTIYF
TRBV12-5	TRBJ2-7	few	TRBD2	TGTGCTAGTGGTTTGGACGGGACTAGCGGCTACGAGCAGTACTTC	CASGLDGTSGYEQYF
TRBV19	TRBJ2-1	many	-	TGTGCCAGTAGCAACGGGAATTACAATGAGCAGTTCTTC	CASSNGNYNEQFF
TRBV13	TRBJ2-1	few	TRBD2	TGTGCCAGCAGCGAACCTAGCGGGGTATACAATGAGCAGTTCTTC	CASSEPSGVYNEQFF
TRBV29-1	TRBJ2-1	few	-	TGCAGCGCCCGTAGGGGAAATGAGCAGTTCTTC	CSARRGNEQFF
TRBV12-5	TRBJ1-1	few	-	TGTGCTAGTGGTTTGGAAGGCACTGAAGCTTTCTTT	CASGLEGTEAFF
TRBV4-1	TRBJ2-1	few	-	TGCGCCAGCAGCCAAGAAGGGAATGAGCAGTTCTTC	CASSQEGNEQFF
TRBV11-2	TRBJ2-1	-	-	TGTGCCAGCAGCTTAGGTCGACGGCCGGGGCTGAAGAATGAGCAGTTCTTC	CASSLGRRPGLKNEQFF
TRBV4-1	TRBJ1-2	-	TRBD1	TGCGCCAGCAGCCATAGACAGGGGGCAGACTATGGCTACACCTTC	CASSHRQGADYGYTF
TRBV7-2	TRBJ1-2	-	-	TGTGCCAGCAGCTTAGCGGGACAAGTCGGCTACACCTTC	CASSLAGQVGYTF
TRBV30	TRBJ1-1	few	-	TGTGCCTGGAGTGTCTGGGAAACTGAAGCTTTCTTT	CAWSVWETEAFF
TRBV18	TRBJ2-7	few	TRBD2	TGTGCCAGCTCAAGGCTAGCGGGAAACGAGCAGTACTTC	CASSRLAGNEQYF
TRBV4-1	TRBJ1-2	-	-	TGCGCCAGCAGCCAAGTACGGGGGGACTATGGCTACACCTTC	CASSQVRGDYGYTF
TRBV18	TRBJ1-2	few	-	TGTGCCAGCTCACCACCGAGCCTCGCGTCTGGCTACACCTTC	CASSPPSLASGYTF
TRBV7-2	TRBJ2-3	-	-	TGTGCCAGCAGCTCCCGGAGTCGGTCCACAGATACGCAGTATTTT	CASSSRSRSTDTQYF
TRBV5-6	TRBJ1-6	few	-	TGTGCCAGCAGCTTGACCGGCGGGCGACTATATAATTCACCCCTCCACTTT	CASSLTGGRLYNSPLHF
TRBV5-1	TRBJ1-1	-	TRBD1	TGCGCCAGCAGGAAGACAGGGTACACTGAAGCTTTCTTT	CASRKTGYTEAFF
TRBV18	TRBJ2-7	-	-	TGTGCCAGCGCGCAAAAAGGGGGGGCCTACGAGCAGTACTTC	CASAQKGGAYEQYF
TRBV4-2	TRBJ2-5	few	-	TGTGCCAGCAGCCAAGATTTAGCCGGACTACCTTACTTC	CASSQDLAGLPYF
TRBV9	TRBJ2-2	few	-	TGTGCCAGCAGCGTAGGGGGAGGCGGTACCGGGGAGCTGTTTTTT	CASSVGGGGTGELFF
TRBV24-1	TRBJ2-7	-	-	TGTGCCACCAGTGAACAGCGCTACGAGCAGTACTTC	CATSEQRYEQYF
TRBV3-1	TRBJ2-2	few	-	TGTGCCAGCAGCCAAAACACTCGCACCGGGGAGCTGTTTTTT	CASSQNTRTGELFF
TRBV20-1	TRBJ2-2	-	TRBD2	TGCAGTGCTAGAGGCCGGGGAGGGACCGGGGAGCTGTTTTTT	CSARGRGGTGELFF
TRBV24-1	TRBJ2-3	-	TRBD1	TGTGCCACGAGTAGGAGGGACAGGGGCGACGCCACAGATACGCAGTATTTT	CATSRRDRGDATDTQYF
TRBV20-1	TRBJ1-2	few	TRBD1	TGCAGTGGGACAGGTCACTATGGCTACACCTTC	CSGTGHYGYTF
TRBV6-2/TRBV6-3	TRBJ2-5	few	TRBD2	TGTGCCAGCAGTTACCTAGCGGAGGAGTACTTC	CASSYLAEEYF
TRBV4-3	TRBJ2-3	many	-	TGCGCCAGCAGCCAAGATCCCGACACAGATACGCAGTATTTT	CASSQDPDTDTQYF
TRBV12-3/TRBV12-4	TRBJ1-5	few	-	TGTGCCAGCAGTTTGGGTCAGAGGAATCAGCCCCAGCATTTT	CASSLGQRNQPQHF